A selection of T cell receptor beta chains follows, all from one sample in a study of T cells after yellow fever vaccination. TCRdb processed the 5' RACE reads anew with MiXCR; each CDR3 protein has one entry. The sample carries hundreds of thousands of distinct CDR3 sequences, 10% to 15% recorded once. Sequencing used PBMCs, obtained on the day of the yellow fever booster vaccination. These TCRs come from a man aged 25-45 years who received the YFV17D yellow fever vaccine. Each CDR3 is given with its conserved first and last residue. A D gene is named only where the DNA matches it firmly. Size is omitted from some rows. Given values are once, few, many or a class for expanded clones.

>TRBJ2-5|TRBV29-1|TRBD2|few
CSVEWGGTEPGAQYF
TGCAGCGTTGAATGGGGGGGGACCGAGCCTGGGGCCCAGTACTTC
>TRBJ2-3|TRBV20-1|-|-
CSAIKGGSVPDTQYF
TGCAGTGCCATCAAGGGCGGGTCGGTGCCAGATACGCAGTATTTT
>TRBJ2-2|TRBV7-2|TRBD2|-
CASSWGGINTGELFF
TGTGCCAGCAGCTGGGGGGGTATAAACACCGGGGAGCTGTTTTTT
>TRBJ1-1|TRBV20-1|-|many
CSARDATTGTEAFF
TGCAGTGCTAGAGATGCCACGACAGGCACTGAAGCTTTCTTT
>TRBJ2-1|TRBV20-1|-|-
CSARVDEQFF
TGCAGTGCTAGAGTCGATGAGCAGTTCTTC
>TRBJ2-3|TRBV20-1|-|-
CSAGGVDTQYF
TGCAGTGCCGGCGGGGTAGATACGCAGTATTTT
>TRBJ2-5|TRBV7-2|TRBD2|many
CASSLEAGRETQYF
TGTGCCAGCAGCTTAGAAGCGGGACGGGAGACCCAGTACTTC
>TRBJ2-7|TRBV10-2|TRBD2|-
CASSPKKLAGGPTDEQYF
TGCGCCAGCAGCCCAAAAAAGCTAGCGGGAGGGCCCACGGACGAGCAGTACTTC
>TRBJ2-7|TRBV4-3|-|few
CASSQGGYYEQYF
TGCGCCAGCAGCCAAGGGGGATACTACGAGCAGTACTTC
>TRBJ2-2|TRBV7-3|-|-
CASSFRPGTGELFF
TGTGCCAGCAGCTTCCGGCCCGGCACCGGGGAGCTGTTTTTT
>TRBJ2-1|TRBV7-3|TRBD2|few
CASSPLSTSGYNEQFF
TGTGCCAGCAGTCCCCTGTCGACTAGCGGTTACAATGAGCAGTTCTTC
>TRBJ2-3|TRBV7-8|-|few
CASSSPLLQGSFTDTQYF
TGTGCCAGCAGCTCCCCGCTGCTACAGGGATCCTTCACAGATACGCAGTATTTT
>TRBJ2-5|TRBV7-2|TRBD2|-
CASSLDGRRETQYF
TGTGCCAGCAGCTTAGACGGGAGGAGAGAGACCCAGTACTTC
>TRBJ2-3|TRBV7-9|TRBD2|few
CASSEAGLAGTDTQYF
TGTGCCAGCAGCGAAGCGGGACTAGCGGGAACAGATACGCAGTATTTT
>TRBJ1-1|TRBV19|-|-
CAIRSKKAGSEAFF
TGTGCCATCAGAAGTAAGAAGGCCGGGTCTGAAGCTTTCTTT
>TRBJ2-3|TRBV12-3/TRBV12-4|TRBD2|few
CASRFIAGGSDTQYF
TGTGCCAGCAGATTTATAGCGGGAGGTTCTGATACGCAGTATTTT
>TRBJ2-3|TRBV12-3/TRBV12-4|TRBD1|few
CASSRADRGYTDTQYF
TGTGCCAGCAGCCGCGCAGACAGGGGCTACACAGATACGCAGTATTTT
>TRBJ2-2|TRBV14|TRBD2|-
CASSHGLAGYANTGELFF
TGTGCCAGCAGCCATGGACTAGCGGGGTACGCGAACACCGGGGAGCTGTTTTTT
>TRBJ2-2|TRBV20-1|TRBD1|-
CCARDPAGGGNTGELFF
TGCTGTGCTAGAGATCCGGCAGGGGGCGGTAACACCGGGGAGCTGTTTTTT
>TRBJ2-2|TRBV12-3/TRBV12-4|-|few
CATWAGELFF
TGTGCCACCTGGGCCGGGGAGCTGTTTTTT
>TRBJ1-1|TRBV12-3/TRBV12-4|-|-
CASRSGLLETEAFF
TGTGCCAGCAGGTCCGGATTACTGGAGACTGAAGCTTTCTTT
>TRBJ2-7|TRBV28|-|few
CASSFRVGPASEQYF
TGTGCCAGCAGTTTTCGGGTTGGTCCCGCATCCGAGCAGTACTTC
>TRBJ1-1|TRBV3-1|-|few
CASSLLQGRGTEAFF
TGTGCCAGCAGCCTACTCCAGGGTAGGGGCACTGAAGCTTTCTTT
>TRBJ2-2|TRBV3-1|TRBD1|-
CASSQEAPGTGFTGELFF
TGTGCCAGCAGCCAAGAGGCCCCCGGGACAGGTTTTACCGGGGAGCTGTTTTTT
>TRBJ2-3|TRBV18|TRBD2|few
CASSPPRLAGTDTQYF
TGTGCCAGCTCACCACCTAGACTAGCGGGCACAGATACGCAGTATTTT
>TRBJ2-7|TRBV5-6|-|few
CASSPDFGEEQYF
TGTGCCAGCAGCCCGGACTTTGGGGAGGAGCAGTACTTC